Following are 10 T cell receptor beta chains from one sample sequenced in a study of metastatic and nonmetastatic thyroid tumors. From the PCR reads, TCRdb re-called clones with MiXCR. The sample lists more than 13,000 clones, more than 20% seen once, with around 8.6% in the top ten. Not a single patient had been given any form of treatment at any point before undergoing thyroid surgery. The sequencing sample was made of blood. All receptors come from a female donor with papillary thyroid cancer or a benign thyroid nodule (not recorded which). Some clones in this sample may be carry-over from other donors' samples.

V is TRBV19 and J is TRBJ1-1; D not resolved. Germline V gene lookup returns CDR1 LNHDA and CDR2 SQIVND (reference sequence). CDR3 size: 14 residues. With 3 bases removed from V and 4 bases from J, the gap between germline ends came to 12 bases. CDR3 protein: CASSINGPGTEAFF. The CDR3 DNA reads TGTGCCAGTAGTATCAATGGTCCTGGCACTGAAGCTTTCTTT.

The chain recombines TRBV12-3 or TRBV12-4 with TRBJ1-2, with unresolved D. The CDR3 loop spans 15 amino acids. V was trimmed by 8 bases and J by 3 bases, leaving 19 bases between them. The CDR3 sequence is CASVMLALRDYGYTF. CDR3 DNA: TGTGCCAGCGTAATGTTAGCTTTAAGAGACTATGGCTACACCTTC.

This clone is classed as medium-sized. This chain connects TRBV10-3 to TRBJ2-3, with no clear D. CDR3 size: 12 residues. The germline gives CDR1 ENHRY, CDR2 SYGVKD. V lost 3 bases and J 6 bases, leaving 7 bases between the germline ends. This chain's CDR3 is CAISDRDDTQYF. CDR3 coding DNA: TGTGCCATCAGTGACCGCGACGATACGCAGTATTTT.

Many counts were recorded for this clone. Being one base from a much bigger clone, this may be a read error. The V call is TRBV20-1, the J call TRBJ1-6; D remains unclear. This CDR3 comprises 13 residues. The V gene's germline CDR1 is DFQATT and CDR2 SNEGSKA (reference sequence). Deletions cut 3 bases from V and 7 bases from J, with 10 bases between. This CDR3 reads CSARVPRNSPLHF. Written as DNA, the CDR3 is TGCAGTGCTAGGGTCCCTCGCAATTCACCCCTCCACTTT.

V usage is TRBV12-3 or TRBV12-4 and J usage is TRBJ2-5; 12 bases agree with TRBD2. The J segment lost 5 bases and the V segment lost 10 bases, leaving 8 bases of the junction unmatched. The CDR3 loop spans 14 amino acids. The DNA for the CDR3 is TGTGCCATCCCACTAGCGGGAGGAAGGGAGACCCAGTACTTC. Protein sequence: CAIPLAGGRETQYF.

With respect to this clone: This clone may be a read error of a much larger clone one base away. Other DNA sequences in this specimen translate into the identical CDR3. The chain combines TRBV18 with TRBJ2-1; 7 nucleotides align to TRBD1. In germline, CDR1 is KGHSH, CDR2 LQKENI. The trim removed 2 bases at V and 16 bases at J, leaving 17 bases unmatched. The CDR3 is 15 residues long. The CDR3 nucleotides read TGTGCCAGCTCACCAGGACCCCCGGGAACAGGGGAAGTATTCTTC. It codes for CASSPGPPGTGEVFF.

This clone was seen many times. The chain has TRBV19 and TRBJ2-3; 8 bases line up with TRBD2. This CDR3 has 17 amino acids. Germline V gene data show CDR1 as LNHDA and CDR2 as SQIVND (reference sequence). The J segment lost 4 bases and the V segment lost 6 bases, leaving 15 bases of the junction unmatched. This CDR3 reads CASSTRRRSGSPDTQYF. The CDR3 DNA reads as TGTGCCAGTAGCACCCGTCGGAGAAGCGGGAGTCCAGATACGCAGTATTTT.

The gene calls are TRBV11-1 and TRBJ1-1, with D hard to call. Trimming removed 3 bases at V and 7 bases at J, with 6 bases between. The CDR3 spans 11 residues. Germline loops: CDR1 SGHAT, CDR2 FQDESV (reference sequence). CDR3 in DNA: TGTGCCAGCAGCTTGGGGAGTGAAGCTTTCTTT. Protein sequence: CASSLGSEAFF.

The J gene is TRBJ1-2, the V gene TRBV5-5; 7 positions match TRBD1. This CDR3 comprises 15 residues. V dropped 4 bases and J dropped 6; count of bases not matched to a gene: 12. Germline CDR1 is SGHKS and CDR2 is YYEKEE (reference sequence). CDR3 amino acids: CASSENPTGLNGYTF. The CDR3 nucleotides are TGTGCCAGCAGCGAAAATCCGACAGGGCTCAATGGCTACACCTTC.

There are many counts of this clone. This chain uses TRBV19 with TRBJ1-1; D might be TRBD1 (5 bases). This CDR3 contains 13 residues. Germline CDR1 and CDR2: LNHDA and SQIVND (reference sequence). Trimming stripped 7 bases from V and 1 base from J, with 10 bases between. CDR3 DNA sequence: TGTGCCAGTAAGGGGCTGGAGAACACTGAAGCTTTCTTT. It codes for CASKGLENTEAFF.